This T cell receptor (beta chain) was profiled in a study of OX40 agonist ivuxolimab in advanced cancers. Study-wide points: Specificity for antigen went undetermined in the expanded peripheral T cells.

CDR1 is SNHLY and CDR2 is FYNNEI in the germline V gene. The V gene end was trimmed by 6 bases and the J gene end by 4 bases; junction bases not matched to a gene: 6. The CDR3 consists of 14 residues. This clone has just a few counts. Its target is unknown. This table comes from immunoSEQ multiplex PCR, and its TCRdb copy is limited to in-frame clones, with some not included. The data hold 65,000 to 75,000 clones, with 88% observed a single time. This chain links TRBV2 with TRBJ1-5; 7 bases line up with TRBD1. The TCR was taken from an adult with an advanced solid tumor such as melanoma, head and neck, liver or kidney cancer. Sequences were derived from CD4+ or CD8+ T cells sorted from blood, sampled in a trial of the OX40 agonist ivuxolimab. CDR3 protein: CASSYDRENQPQHF. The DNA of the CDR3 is TGTGCCAGCAGCTACGACAGGGAGAATCAGCCCCAGCATTTT.